The 29 T cell receptor beta chains given below trace back to one sample, sequenced in a study of cytomegalovirus exposure and HLA in healthy donors. The PCR contained 60 Vbeta and 13 Jbeta primers. TCRdb's table, derived via immunoSEQ multiplex PCR, lists solely in-frame clones and lacks some. The table for this sample gives 150,000 to 200,000 clones. The sample consisted of PBMCs. These receptors were collected from a woman aged 60-75 years in good health and CMV-seronegative.

About this clone: Since the CDR3 does not end with the conserved phenylalanine or tryptophan, this likely comes from a read error. The rearrangement links TRBV5-1 to TRBJ1-1; D might be TRBD1 (6 bases). Trimming removed 6 bases from V and 1 base from J, with 13 bases in between. Per germline, CDR1 SGHRS and CDR2 YFSETQ. The CDR3 has 14 amino acids. CDR3: CASTTPGENTEAFL. CDR3 DNA: TGCGCCAGCACTACTCCAGGGGAGAACACTGAAGCTTTCCTT.

This sequence joins TRBV2 and TRBJ1-2; D is perhaps TRBD1 (5 bases). CDR1 SNHLY and CDR2 FYNNEI come from the germline V gene. This CDR3 has 15 residues. Trimming cost V 7 bases and J 5 bases, with 20 bases left between them. The CDR3 nucleotides read TGTGCCAGCATCCCGGGGGGAGGGAGAGGGTATGGCTACACCTTC. Translating gives CASIPGGGRGYGYTF.

The chain carries TRBV9 and TRBJ1-2; tentative D call: TRBD1 (5 bases). With 0 bases removed from V and 2 bases from J, the gap between germline ends came to 8 bases. The CDR3 is 14 amino acids. Looked up from germline, CDR1 is SGDLS and CDR2 is YYNGEE. The CDR3 DNA reads TGTGCCAGCAGCGTAGAATCAGGGAACTATGGCTACACCTTC. It translates to CASSVESGNYGYTF.

V and J are TRBV7-2 and TRBJ2-7; TRBD2 agrees at 7 bases. The germline CDR1 and CDR2 sequences are SGHTA and FQGNSA. The V gene end was trimmed by 5 bases and the J gene end by 3 bases; junction bases not matched to a gene: 4. The CDR3 has 13 amino acids. The CDR3 DNA reads TGTGCCAGCAGCCCGAGCGGGAACTACGAGCAGTACTTC. This gives the protein CASSPSGNYEQYF.

V and J are TRBV7-3 and TRBJ2-3; possible D gene TRBD1, 6 bases. Germline CDR1 and CDR2: SGHTA and FQGTGA. The CDR3 has 12 amino acids. V gave up 5 bases and J gave up 4 bases, with 7 bases separating them. Here the CDR3 DNA reads TGTGCCAGCAGCAAGGGGGCAGATACGCAGTATTTT. Protein sequence: CASSKGADTQYF. Together with reference TRBV7-3 and TRBJ2-3, the CDR3 gives the full variable domain: GAGVSQTPSNKVTEKGKYVELRCDPISGHTALYWYRQSLGQGPEFLIYFQGTGAADDSGLPNDRFFAVRPEGSVSTLKIQRTERGDSAVYLCASSKGADTQYFGPGTRLTVL.

The CDR3 region has the DNA TGTGCCAGCCGGGACAGTTACACTGAAGCTTTCTTT. It specifies CASRDSYTEAFF. This rearrangement joins TRBV19 to TRBJ1-1, with 7 positions matching TRBD1. The germline V gene encodes CDR1 LNHDA and CDR2 SQIVND (reference sequence). The CDR3 runs 12 residues. Trimming took 9 bases from V and 3 from J; bases not matched to a gene: 4.

The chain carries TRBV9 and TRBJ1-2; tentative D call: TRBD1 (6 bases). Deletions cut 5 bases from V and 6 bases from J, with 14 bases between. The CDR3 runs to 13 residues. Germline V gene lookup returns CDR1 SGDLS and CDR2 YYNGEE. The CDR3 nucleotides are TGTGCCAGCAGGGTTCAAGGGGGTGATGGCTACACCTTC. Its protein is CASRVQGGDGYTF.

The V gene is TRBV6-4, the J gene TRBJ1-1, with 7 bases lining up with TRBD1. The junction had 9 bases not matched to a gene; V was cut back by 0 bases and J by 11 bases. The germline V gene has CDR1 MRHNA and CDR2 SNTAGT. The CDR3 covers 14 residues. The CDR3 DNA sequence: TGTGCCAGCAGTGACTCGAAGGCAGGGGGAAAGGCTTTCTTT. It encodes CASSDSKAGGKAFF.

This rearrangement joins TRBV19 to TRBJ2-1; no clear D. This CDR3 is 15 amino acids long. V gave up 3 bases and J gave up 2 bases, with 11 bases separating them. CDR1 is LNHDA and CDR2 is SQIVND in the germline V gene (reference sequence). CDR3 region: CASSIWADTYNEQFF. The CDR3 region has the DNA TGTGCCAGTAGTATTTGGGCAGACACCTACAATGAGCAGTTCTTC.

The chain carries TRBV10-1 and TRBJ2-7; 11 bases match TRBD1. Germline-derived CDR1 and CDR2 are WNHNN and SYGVQD (reference sequence). The length of the CDR3 is 16 residues. V lost 2 bases and J lost 5; bases outside the gene matches: 8. The CDR3 nucleotides are TGCGCCAGCAGTGAGGACCCGGGACAGGGGGGCCACGAGCAGTACTTC. This gives the protein CASSEDPGQGGHEQYF.

The chain uses TRBV10-3 and TRBJ2-7; the match to TRBD1 covers 9 bases. CDR1 is ENHRY and CDR2 is SYGVKD in the germline V gene. V trimming: 6 bases; J trimming: 8 bases; junction bases outside the gene matches: 5. The CDR3 runs 12 residues. Here the CDR3 DNA reads TGTGCCATCAGGGGACAGGGAAGAAAGCAGTACTTC. This gives the protein CAIRGQGRKQYF.

About this clone: The junction and the germline gene differ at one end; a read error may be behind it. This chain links TRBV10-3 with TRBJ2-7; 7 nucleotides line up with TRBD1. The CDR3 extends over 14 amino acids. Looked up from germline, CDR1 is ENHRY and CDR2 is SYGVKD. CDR3 protein: CAISEAGGAYGQYF. In nucleotides, the CDR3 is TGTGCCATCAGTGAGGCAGGGGGAGCCTACGGGCAGTACTTC.

This chain uses TRBV7-2 with TRBJ2-1; 11 nucleotides align to TRBD2. V was clipped by 2 bases and J by 4 bases; unmatched bases: 1. Germline loops: CDR1 SGHTA, CDR2 FQGNSA. This CDR3 has 15 amino acids. CDR3 region: CASSLLAGGYNEQFF. The DNA of the CDR3 is TGTGCCAGCAGCTTACTAGCGGGGGGATACAATGAGCAGTTCTTC.

The chain has TRBV7-6 and TRBJ2-7, with D possibly TRBD1 on 5 matching bases. Trimming removed 5 bases at V and 3 bases at J, with 20 bases between. From germline, CDR1 is SGHVS and CDR2 FNYEAQ. CDR3 size: 16 residues. Here the CDR3 DNA reads TGTGCCAGCAGCCGCCTTAAAGGGGTTATAGTCTACGAGCAGTACTTC. It is translated as CASSRLKGVIVYEQYF.

This sequence joins TRBV7-9 and TRBJ2-2; no clear D. This CDR3 region has 13 residues. The V end lost 2 bases, the J end lost 5 bases, and 6 bases lay between the germline ends. Per germline, CDR1 SEHNR and CDR2 FQNEAQ (reference sequence). The CDR3 region is CASSLILTGELFF. The CDR3 nucleotides read TGTGCCAGCAGCTTAATCTTGACCGGGGAGCTGTTTTTT.

The V and J genes are TRBV7-2 and TRBJ2-1; D gene unclear. CDR1 SGHTA and CDR2 FQGNSA come from the germline V gene. The V end was cut by 5 bases, the J end by 4 bases, with 12 bases between. This CDR3 contains 14 residues. Here the CDR3 reads CASSQSPGYNEQFF. CDR3 nucleotides: TGTGCCAGCAGCCAATCGCCAGGTTACAATGAGCAGTTCTTC.

This chain joins TRBV5-1 and TRBJ1-1; D is possibly TRBD1 (5 bases). V dropped 4 bases and J dropped 6 bases, with 13 bases sitting between them. The CDR3 is made up of 13 amino acids. The germline V gene has CDR1 SGHRS and CDR2 YFSETQ. CDR3 loop: CASSTRGDAEAFF. The CDR3 DNA is TGCGCCAGCAGCACAAGGGGCGATGCTGAAGCTTTCTTT.

The V gene is TRBV7-3, the J gene TRBJ2-2; D not resolved. The CDR3 has 12 amino acids. Trimming cost V 6 bases and J 3 bases, with 5 bases left between them. The germline V gene encodes CDR1 SGHTA and CDR2 FQGTGA. CDR3 in amino acids: CASSPYTGELFF. The CDR3 DNA reads TGTGCCAGCAGTCCCTACACCGGGGAGCTGTTTTTT.

This chain joins TRBV18 and TRBJ2-7; D unresolved. The CDR3 runs 12 residues. Per the germline V gene, CDR1 is KGHSH and CDR2 is LQKENI. V was shortened by 2 bases and J by 3 bases, with 5 bases between the two germline ends. The CDR3 here is CASSPSLYEQYF. The CDR3 DNA reads as TGTGCCAGCTCACCAAGCCTCTACGAGCAGTACTTC.

Points on this clone: Other DNA sequences from this sample encode an identical CDR3 as well. The rearrangement links TRBV5-1 to TRBJ2-3; D might be TRBD1 (6 bases). V gave up 3 bases and J gave up 3 bases, with 8 bases separating them. The germline gives CDR1 SGHRS, CDR2 YFSETQ. The CDR3 loop spans 13 amino acids. DNA for the CDR3: TGCGCCAGCAGCTCCCAGGGGACAGATACGCAGTATTTT. Its protein product is CASSSQGTDTQYF.

The chain couples TRBV6-1 to TRBJ2-7, with a tentative D call TRBD1 (5 bases). Germline V CDR1 and CDR2: MNHNS, SASEGT. V shed 2 bases and J shed 0 bases, with 5 bases lying between them. CDR3 length: 13 amino acids. The CDR3 DNA is TGTGCCAGCAGTGAACAGGGCTCCTACGAGCAGTACTTC. Translation: CASSEQGSYEQYF.

The genes are TRBV15 and TRBJ1-1; a possible D gene is TRBD1 (6 bases). Germline values: CDR1 LNHNV, CDR2 YYDKDF (reference sequence). V was cut by 4 bases and J by 6 bases, with 15 bases left in between. The CDR3 sequence is 14 residues long. The CDR3 spells CATSNRQATSEAFF. In nucleotides, the CDR3 is TGTGCCACCAGCAACCGACAGGCGACCTCTGAAGCTTTCTTT.

The V call is TRBV5-1, the J call TRBJ2-1; the match to TRBD1 covers 9 bases. Per the germline V gene, CDR1 is SGHRS and CDR2 is YFSETQ. The CDR3 consists of 14 residues. V dropped 4 bases and J dropped 7; count of bases not matched to a gene: 6. CDR3 DNA sequence: TGCGCCAGCAGCCTGGGGACAGGGTTGAATGAGCAGTTCTTC. It translates to CASSLGTGLNEQFF.

The chain couples TRBV6-5 to TRBJ2-5, with 9 bases identical to TRBD1. J gave up 8 bases and V 2 bases, and 3 bases lay outside the gene matches. Germline-derived CDR1 and CDR2 are MNHEY and SVGAGI. The CDR3 is 13 amino acids. The CDR3 here is CASSYGTGRTQYF. The CDR3 region has the DNA TGTGCCAGCAGTTACGGGACAGGGCGAACCCAGTACTTC.

J is TRBJ2-3 and V is TRBV5-4; TRBD2 matches at 10 bases. The V segment lost 1 base and the J segment 3 bases; nucleotides outside the gene matches: 8. This CDR3 has 17 amino acids. Germline CDR1 SGHNT, CDR2 YYREEE (reference sequence). In DNA, the CDR3 is TGTGCCAGCAGCTTGCCTAGCGGGAGAGTGAAAACAGATACGCAGTATTTT. It translates to CASSLPSGRVKTDTQYF. The full variable domain, in which reference TRBV5-4 and TRBJ2-3 provide the parts outside the CDR3, is ETGVTQSPTHLIKTRGQQVTLRCSSQSGHNTVSWYQQALGQGPQFIFQYYREEENGRGNFPPRFSGLQFPNYSSELNVNALELDDSALYLCASSLPSGRVKTDTQYFGPGTRLTVL.

This sequence joins TRBV2 and TRBJ2-7; TRBD2 matches at 9 bases. V shed 11 bases, J shed 3 bases, and the junction held 8 bases outside the gene matches. The CDR3 consists of 13 residues. The germline V gene has CDR1 SNHLY and CDR2 FYNNEI. CDR3 residues: CAGSQLAGYEQYF. CDR3 sequence (DNA): TGTGCCGGCTCCCAACTAGCGGGCTACGAGCAGTACTTC.

The rearrangement uses TRBV19 and TRBJ1-4; D is perhaps TRBD1 (5 bases). Germline V gene sequence: CDR1 LNHDA, CDR2 SQIVND (reference sequence). The length of the CDR3 is 16 residues. The ends were cut back, 8 bases at V and 0 bases at J, with 16 bases in the middle. The CDR3 nucleotides are TGTGCCAGTGGGGATGACAGAGCCACAACTAATGAAAAACTGTTTTTT. Its translation is CASGDDRATTNEKLFF.

V is TRBV5-4 and J is TRBJ2-3; 11 bases match TRBD2. V gave up 1 base and J gave up 5 bases; unmatched junction bases: 9. Germline CDR1 is SGHNT and CDR2 is YYREEE (reference sequence). The length of the CDR3 is 17 residues. CDR3 in DNA: TGTGCCAGCAGCTTGAGACTAGCGGGATCGAAGGTAGATACGCAGTATTTT. It codes for CASSLRLAGSKVDTQYF.

The chain joins TRBV5-1 to TRBJ1-3; D not certain. Germline CDR1 SGHRS, CDR2 YFSETQ. CDR3 length equals 15 residues. V lost 3 bases to trimming and J lost 0 bases, with 10 bases between them. The CDR3 loop reads CASSSVGVSGNTIYF. CDR3 sequence (DNA): TGCGCCAGCAGCTCCGTGGGCGTCTCTGGAAACACCATATATTTT.